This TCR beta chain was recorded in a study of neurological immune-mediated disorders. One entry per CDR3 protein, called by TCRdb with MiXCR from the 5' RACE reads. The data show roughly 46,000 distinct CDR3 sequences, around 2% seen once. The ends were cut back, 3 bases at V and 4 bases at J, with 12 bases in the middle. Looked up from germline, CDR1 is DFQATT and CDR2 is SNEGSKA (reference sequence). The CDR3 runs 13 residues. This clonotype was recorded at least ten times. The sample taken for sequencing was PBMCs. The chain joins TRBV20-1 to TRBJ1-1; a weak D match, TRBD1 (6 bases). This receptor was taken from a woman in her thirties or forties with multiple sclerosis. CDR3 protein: CSARRGGGTEAFF. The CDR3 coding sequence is TGCAGTGCTAGGAGGGGAGGGGGCACTGAAGCTTTCTTT.